Listed here are 19 T cell receptor beta chains from one sample, sequenced in a study of CD8 T cells in ankylosing spondylitis. From the 5' RACE reads, TCRdb called clonotypes with MiXCR, one entry per CDR3 protein. The sample lists about 96,000 distinct CDR3 sequences, about 9% occurring once. What was sequenced was blood, either unsorted or a sorted T cell fraction (not recorded which). The receptors here all came from a male donor with ankylosing spondylitis or in good health (not recorded which).

This clonotype is labeled as medium-sized. The chain joins TRBV19 to TRBJ2-5, with 8 bases fitting TRBD2. This CDR3 spans 15 amino acids. Germline V gene lookup returns CDR1 LNHDA and CDR2 SQIVND (reference sequence). J lost 4 bases, V lost 2 bases, and 6 bases had no gene match. CDR3 nucleotide sequence: TGTGCCAGTAGTATACCGGGACTAGAACGAGAGACCCAGTACTTC. Translated: CASSIPGLERETQYF.

This clonotype was recorded at least ten times. The CDR3 region has the DNA TGTGCCAGCAGTGGCGGGGGCTCCTACGAGCAGTACTTC. Translating it yields CASSGGGSYEQYF. V usage is TRBV6-1 and J usage is TRBJ2-7, with 7 bases lining up with TRBD2. The CDR3 is made up of 13 amino acids. The trim removed 4 bases at V and 0 bases at J, leaving 0 bases unmatched. Germline assignment: CDR1 MNHNS and CDR2 SASEGT.

This clonotype was seen more than once but under ten times. V usage is TRBV5-1 and J usage is TRBJ2-2; D uncertain. CDR1 SGHRS and CDR2 YFSETQ come from the germline V gene. V was shortened by 4 bases and J by 1 base, with 8 bases between the two germline ends. The CDR3 length is 14 residues. The CDR3 loop is CASSPYLNTGELFF. DNA of the CDR3: TGCGCCAGCAGCCCCTACTTGAACACCGGGGAGCTGTTTTTT.

This clonotype came up a few times. The rearrangement uses TRBV7-2 and TRBJ2-7; no reliable D call. This CDR3 comprises 13 residues. CDR1 is SGHTA and CDR2 is FQGNSA in the germline V gene. V lost 4 bases and J lost 0, with 7 bases in between. CDR3 in DNA: TGTGCCAGCAGCTCCGACCACTCCTACGAGCAGTACTTC. Residues: CASSSDHSYEQYF.

This clonotype was detected ten times or more. This sequence joins TRBV11-2 and TRBJ2-7; 11 nucleotides line up with TRBD2. The CDR3 has 14 amino acids. With 5 bases clipped from V and 9 bases from J, the junction kept 9 bases outside the gene matches. In germline, CDR1 is SGHAT, CDR2 FQNNGV. CDR3 protein: CASSLSSGGPRQYF. CDR3 nucleotides: TGTGCCAGCAGCCTCTCTAGCGGGGGGCCCCGGCAGTACTTC.

This clonotype was found many times. V is TRBV28 and J is TRBJ2-7; 7 bases are shared with TRBD1. Germline CDR1 and CDR2: MDHEN and SYDVKM. The CDR3 has 15 residues. J was trimmed by 0 bases and V by 2 bases; bases with no gene match: 4. DNA of the CDR3: TGTGCCAGCAGTTTAGGGGACAGCAACTCCTACGAGCAGTACTTC. The encoded protein is CASSLGDSNSYEQYF.

This clonotype was seen more than once but under ten times. Since a much larger clone is just one base distant, this may be a read error. V gene TRBV2 combines with J gene TRBJ2-1; D is undetermined. This CDR3 contains 11 residues. Trimming cost V 5 bases and J 5 bases, with 4 bases left between them. CDR1 SNHLY and CDR2 FYNNEI come from the germline V gene. CDR3 in amino acids: CASSSHNEQFF. The CDR3 DNA reads TGTGCCAGCAGTTCTCACAATGAGCAGTTCTTC.

Many counts were recorded for this clonotype. This rearrangement joins TRBV27 to TRBJ2-7, with 7 bases identical to TRBD1. This CDR3 has 15 amino acids. CDR1 and CDR2 from the germline V gene are MNHEY and SMNVEV (reference sequence). V dropped 6 bases and J dropped 5; count of bases not matched to a gene: 13. Here the CDR3 reads CASSSATGLVNEQYF. CDR3 DNA: TGTGCCAGCAGCTCCGCGACAGGGTTGGTGAACGAGCAGTACTTC.

This clonotype was picked up many times. The rearrangement joins TRBV20-1 to TRBJ1-4; 7 bases line up with TRBD1. The trim removed 0 bases at V and 4 bases at J, leaving 11 bases unmatched. This CDR3 spans 17 amino acids. Germline CDR1 reads DFQATT; CDR2 reads SNEGSKA (reference sequence). The CDR3 region is CSARDPGQRAYNEKLFF. CDR3 DNA: TGCAGTGCTAGAGATCCGGGACAGAGGGCCTATAATGAAAAACTGTTTTTT.

This clonotype was counted a few times. This could be a read error, since a much larger clone is one nucleotide away. The chain uses TRBV5-5 and TRBJ2-3; D is tentatively TRBD1 or TRBD2 (6 bases each). Per germline, CDR1 SGHKS and CDR2 YYEKEE (reference sequence). The CDR3 spans 15 residues. The CDR3 loop is CTSSQKGGSTDTQYF. CDR3 in DNA: TGTACCAGCAGCCAAAAGGGGGGTAGCACAGATACGCAGTATTTT. Full variable domain (rest looked up from reference TRBV5-5 and TRBJ2-3): DAGVTQSPTHLIKTRGQQVTLRCSPISGHKSVSWYQQVLGQGPQFIFQYYEKEERGRGNFPDRFSARQFPNYSSELNVNALLLGDSALYLCTSSQKGGSTDTQYFGPGTRLTVL.

This clonotype showed up just a few times. The chain combines TRBV7-8 with TRBJ2-7; a possible D gene is TRBD2 (6 bases). CDR1 SGHVS and CDR2 FQNEAQ come from the germline V gene. The CDR3 contains 16 residues. Trimming pared 0 bases from V and 0 bases from J, leaving 12 bases between. In DNA, the CDR3 is TGTGCCAGCAGCTTAGCGGGGGGATCCAGCTCCTACGAGCAGTACTTC. Residues: CASSLAGGSSSYEQYF.

The gene calls are TRBV11-1 and TRBJ1-1; TRBD1 matches 8 bases. The CDR3 spans 18 residues. V lost 6 bases, J lost 4 bases, and 19 bases stayed unmatched. Per germline, CDR1 SGHAT and CDR2 FQDESV (reference sequence). The CDR3 region has the DNA TGTGCCAGCAGTCGGTACCAATCCCCAGGGGGCTCGGGCACTGAAGCTTTCTTT. It is translated as CASSRYQSPGGSGTEAFF. Full variable domain (missing parts from reference TRBV11-1 and TRBJ1-1): EAEVAQSPRYKITEKSQAVAFWCDPISGHATLYWYRQILGQGPELLVQFQDESVVDDSQLPKDRFSAERLKGVDSTLKIQPAELGDSAMYLCASSRYQSPGGSGTEAFFGQGTRLTVV.

There are many counts of this clonotype. The chain employs TRBV7-8 and TRBJ1-1; 8 bases are a match to TRBD1. The CDR3 is 17 residues long. Germline assignment: CDR1 SGHVS and CDR2 FQNEAQ. The V and J ends lost 2 bases and 1 base, in that order; junction bases with no gene match: 9. DNA for the CDR3: TGTGCCAGCAGCTTAAGGGATTTAGGGACAGGGAACACTGAAGCTTTCTTT. This translates into CASSLRDLGTGNTEAFF.

This clonotype came up a few times. This rearrangement joins TRBV6-1 to TRBJ2-7, with 7 bases that match TRBD2. This CDR3 is 13 amino acids long. The germline V gene has CDR1 MNHNS and CDR2 SASEGT. J lost 0 bases, V lost 8 bases, and 4 bases had no gene match. The CDR3 is CASLRGGSYEQYF. In nucleotides, the CDR3 is TGTGCCAGCTTACGCGGGGGCTCCTACGAGCAGTACTTC.

This clonotype came up many times. This chain uses TRBV7-9 with TRBJ2-7; the match to TRBD1 covers 7 bases. V was pared by 4 bases and J by 2 bases, with 8 bases of the junction left unmatched. The CDR3 sequence is 15 residues long. Looked up from germline, CDR1 is SEHNR and CDR2 is FQNEAQ (reference sequence). CDR3 in DNA: TGTGCCAGCAGCTCAACAAGGGACAGACCCTACGAGCAGTACTTC. It codes for CASSSTRDRPYEQYF.

This clonotype was observed many times. CDR3 coding DNA: TGTGCCACCAGGGGGACAGGGTGGTACGAGCAGTACTTC. Translation: CATRGTGWYEQYF. The chain has TRBV12-3 or TRBV12-4 and TRBJ2-7; 9 bases match TRBD1. This CDR3 comprises 13 residues. V was pared by 10 bases and J by 4 bases, with 8 bases of the junction left unmatched.

This clonotype appeared many times. The V gene is TRBV12-3 or TRBV12-4, the J gene TRBJ1-1; TRBD1 aligns across 11 bases. Germline trimming cut 7 bases from V and 1 base from J; bases unmatched to any gene: 11. The CDR3 covers 17 residues. CDR3 region: CASTYNSGTGGNTEAFF. The CDR3 DNA reads as TGTGCCAGCACGTACAATTCCGGGACAGGGGGGAACACTGAAGCTTTCTTT.

This clonotype has ten or more counts. The V call is TRBV5-1, the J call TRBJ2-1; a weak D match, TRBD2 (6 bases). V was pared by 6 bases and J by 8 bases, with 9 bases between. There are 11 residues in the CDR3. Germline loops: CDR1 SGHRS, CDR2 YFSETQ. CDR3 sequence (DNA): TGCGCCAGCAAAGCGGGCCATGAGCAGTTCTTC. It yields the protein CASKAGHEQFF.

This clonotype was counted ten times or more. The chain combines TRBV12-3 or TRBV12-4 with TRBJ2-1; 9 positions agree with TRBD2. After removal of 5 bases from V and 4 bases from J, the junction contained 6 bases not matched to a gene. CDR3 size: 15 residues. This CDR3 is CASSRRTSDYNEQFF. CDR3 in DNA: TGTGCCAGCAGTCGTCGGACTAGCGATTACAATGAGCAGTTCTTC.